A single sample is the source of the 21 T cell receptor beta chains below, sequenced in a study of T cell repertoires in cytomegalovirus infection. Each CDR3 protein gets one entry after TCRdb re-called the reads with MiXCR. This table holds some 400,000 distinct CDR3 sequences, approximately 32% found once. Input material: PBMCs. The receptor source for this set is a human donor in good health (CMV status not recorded). Some clones in this sample may be carry-over from other donors' samples.

The J gene is TRBJ2-3, the V gene TRBV6-2 or TRBV6-3, with TRBD2 matching over 10 bases. With V trimmed by 2 bases and J by 7 bases, 12 bases remained unmatched. The germline V gene encodes CDR1 MNHEY and CDR2 SVGEGT. CDR3 length equals 17 residues. The CDR3 is CASSYGRSSGGSNTQYF. The CDR3 nucleotides read TGTGCCAGCAGTTACGGAAGAAGTAGCGGGGGGTCCAATACGCAGTATTTT.

V gene TRBV2 combines with J gene TRBJ2-1; no firm D call. CDR3 size: 15 residues. Germline loops: CDR1 SNHLY, CDR2 FYNNEI. Trimming pared 2 bases from V and 0 bases from J, leaving 8 bases between. The CDR3 reads CASSEWLPSYNEQFF. The CDR3 DNA reads TGTGCCAGCAGTGAATGGCTCCCCTCCTACAATGAGCAGTTCTTC.

This clonotype was seen more than once but under ten times. The V call is TRBV12-3 or TRBV12-4, the J call TRBJ1-6; D ambiguous. V lost 5 bases to trimming and J lost 5 bases, with 10 bases between them. The CDR3 loop spans 14 amino acids. CDR3 coding DNA: TGTGCCAGCAGTAACGGACGGGATAATTCACCCCTCCACTTT. The encoded protein is CASSNGRDNSPLHF.

This clonotype has more than one count but fewer than ten. This chain connects TRBV28 to TRBJ2-7; D might be TRBD1 or TRBD2, each matching 5 bases. Germline values: CDR1 MDHEN, CDR2 SYDVKM. CDR3 size: 15 residues. Trimming shortened V by 7 bases and J by 2 bases, and 18 bases separated the two germline ends. The CDR3 coding sequence is TGTGCCAGCACCACGACGGGGACGTACCCCTACGAGCAGTACTTC. Translating gives CASTTTGTYPYEQYF.

This clonotype was detected a few times. The rearrangement links TRBV12-3 or TRBV12-4 to TRBJ2-5, with TRBD1 identical over 8 bases. Trimming cost V 6 bases and J 4 bases; bases outside gene matches: 7. The CDR3 runs 14 residues. The chain's CDR3 is CASRPGQGGETQYF. CDR3 DNA: TGTGCCAGCAGGCCTGGACAGGGTGGAGAGACCCAGTACTTC.

This clonotype was picked up many times. The CDR3 nucleotides read TGTGCCAGCAGTTACTCGATGCTGTCCCCCGGGGACTATGGCTACACCTTC. As protein: CASSYSMLSPGDYGYTF. The chain employs TRBV6-6 and TRBJ1-2, with unresolved D. Trimming pared 0 bases from V and 3 bases from J, leaving 17 bases between. This CDR3 spans 17 amino acids. Germline CDR1 is MNHNY and CDR2 is SVGAGI (reference sequence).

In regard to this clonotype: One end of the junction is discordant with germline, which a read error may explain. The chain is built from TRBV6-1 and TRBJ1-5, with D unclear. Per germline, CDR1 MNHNS and CDR2 SASEGT. The CDR3 has 18 amino acids. The CDR3 DNA follows: TGTGCCCGCAGTCGCGCACAGTCGACCGCGACCTTCAATCAGCCCCAGCATTTT. It encodes CARSRAQSTATFNQPQHF.

The chain combines TRBV20-1 with TRBJ2-7; 8 nucleotides align to TRBD1. Unmatched junction bases numbered 7, after V lost 3 bases and J lost 9 bases. CDR3 length: 12 residues. Germline-derived CDR1 and CDR2 are DFQATT and SNEGSKA (reference sequence). The CDR3 nucleotides read TGCAGTGCTAGCGACAGGGGCACAGGGCAGTACTTC. The encoded protein is CSASDRGTGQYF.

V and J are TRBV5-1 and TRBJ2-1; 11 bases fit TRBD1. CDR3 length equals 15 residues. Germline CDR1 is SGHRS and CDR2 is YFSETQ. V was pared by 4 bases and J by 6 bases, with 6 bases of the junction left unmatched. The CDR3 DNA reads as TGCGCCAGCAGCCCCCCCGGGACAGGGGGCAATGAGCAGTTCTTC. Amino acid sequence: CASSPPGTGGNEQFF.

This clonotype was seen repeatedly, ten times or more. This chain links TRBV7-2 with TRBJ2-3; maybe TRBD1 (6 bases). Per the germline V gene, CDR1 is SGHTA and CDR2 is FQGNSA. With 1 base removed from V and 0 bases from J, the gap between germline ends came to 11 bases. This CDR3 has 16 amino acids. The CDR3: CASSLDGQFSTDTQYF. The CDR3 DNA reads as TGTGCCAGCAGCTTAGACGGACAGTTTAGCACAGATACGCAGTATTTT.

The chain combines TRBV29-1 with TRBJ2-1, with no clear D. V was clipped by 4 bases and J by 8 bases, with 3 bases between them. This CDR3 is 9 amino acids long. CDR1 is SQVTM and CDR2 is ANQGSEA in the germline V gene. In DNA form, the CDR3 reads TGCAGCGTTGCCTATGAGCAGTTCTTC. It translates to CSVAYEQFF.

This clonotype was detected many times. CDR3 DNA sequence: TGTGCCAGCAGCTTAGGAGTAGCGGAGAGCTCCTACAATGAGCAGTTCTTC. Protein: CASSLGVAESSYNEQFF. V usage is TRBV7-6 and J usage is TRBJ2-1; a possible D gene is TRBD2 (6 bases). The CDR3 runs to 17 residues. V lost 1 base and J 0 bases, leaving 13 bases between the germline ends. CDR1 SGHVS and CDR2 FNYEAQ come from the germline V gene. Filled out from reference TRBV7-6 and TRBJ2-1, the complete variable domain reads GAGVSQSPRYKVTKRGQDVALRCDPISGHVSLYWYRQALGQGPEFLTYFNYEAQQDKSGLPNDRFSAERPEGSISTLTIQRTEQRDSAMYRCASSLGVAESSYNEQFFGPGTRLTVL.

This clonotype was seen repeatedly, ten times or more. V usage is TRBV7-2 and J usage is TRBJ2-3, with TRBD1 matching over 9 bases. The V segment lost 5 bases and the J segment 2 bases; nucleotides outside the gene matches: 8. Germline CDR1 reads SGHTA; CDR2 reads FQGNSA. This CDR3 is 16 amino acids long. This CDR3 is CASSTDTGGFTDTQYF. In DNA form, the CDR3 reads TGTGCCAGCAGCACAGACACAGGGGGCTTCACAGATACGCAGTATTTT.

On this clonotype itself: Being one base from a much bigger clone, this may be a read error. This chain connects TRBV7-2 to TRBJ2-7, with D unresolved. The germline V gene has CDR1 SGHTA and CDR2 FQGNSA. The V gene lost 5 bases and the J gene lost 6 bases, with 11 bases spanning the gap. The CDR3 has 12 residues. This chain's CDR3 is CASSPRNSEQYF. The CDR3 DNA reads as TGTGCCAGCAGCCCCCGAAACTCCGAGCAGTACTTC.

As for this clonotype: Germline is not matched at one junction end, which may reflect a read error. The genes are TRBV12-3 or TRBV12-4 and TRBJ1-6; D remains unclear. This CDR3 spans 13 amino acids. The DNA for the CDR3 is TGTGCCAGCGTCAAGACCTATAATTCGCCCCTCCACTTT. It codes for CASVKTYNSPLHF.

This clonotype was counted between two and nine times. This chain joins TRBV2 and TRBJ2-3; the D is unclear. The CDR3 runs 11 residues. Germline V CDR1 and CDR2: SNHLY, FYNNEI. V dropped 3 bases and J dropped 6 bases, with 4 bases sitting between them. CDR3 region: CASSDRDTQYF. The CDR3 region has the DNA TGTGCCAGCAGTGACCGTGATACGCAGTATTTT.

The chain carries TRBV6-1 and TRBJ2-7, with D unresolved. Trimming removed 5 bases at V and 0 bases at J, with 8 bases between. CDR1 and CDR2 from the germline V gene are MNHNS and SASEGT. The CDR3 covers 13 residues. The CDR3 sequence: CASSSVLSYEQYF. CDR3 nucleotide sequence: TGTGCCAGCAGTTCCGTGCTCTCCTACGAGCAGTACTTC.

This clonotype has more than one count but fewer than ten. The chain couples TRBV19 to TRBJ1-5, with D unclear. V shed 4 bases and J shed 0 bases, with 10 bases lying between them. In germline, CDR1 is LNHDA, CDR2 SQIVND (reference sequence). The CDR3 spans 15 residues. DNA of the CDR3: TGTGCCAGTAGTAAGGAGGATTATAGCAATCAGCCCCAGCATTTT. Encoded protein: CASSKEDYSNQPQHF.

This chain links TRBV6-2 or TRBV6-3 with TRBJ2-1; TRBD1 matches at 8 bases. In germline, CDR1 is MNHEY, CDR2 SVGEGT. J lost 4 bases, V lost 5 bases, and 7 bases had no gene match. The CDR3 extends over 15 amino acids. The CDR3 DNA reads TGTGCCAGCAGTCTAGGACAGGGAGGATACAATGAGCAGTTCTTC. This translates into CASSLGQGGYNEQFF.

This rearrangement joins TRBV6-5 to TRBJ2-4; perhaps D is TRBD1 or TRBD2 (6 bases each). CDR1 and CDR2 from the germline V gene are MNHEY and SVGAGI. This CDR3 region has 15 residues. The V end lost 5 bases, the J end lost 6 bases, and 17 bases lay between the germline ends. CDR3 DNA sequence: TGTGCCAGCAGTCCCACAGGGAGGCACGGAAACATTCAGTACTTC. Amino acid sequence: CASSPTGRHGNIQYF.

This clonotype showed up just a few times. An end of the junction does not agree with germline; a read error may underlie this. The chain uses TRBV7-2 and TRBJ2-5; 10 bases match TRBD2. The V gene's germline CDR1 is SGHTA and CDR2 FQGNSA. CDR3 size: 15 residues. CDR3 in DNA: TGTGCCATCAGCTTCCAGCGGGGGGGGAGAGATACCCAGTACTTC. Translated, it gives CAISFQRGGRDTQYF.